This passage covers 10 T cell receptor beta chains from one sample sequenced in a study of T cell changes during pregnancy in multiple sclerosis. The assay was immunoSEQ multiplex PCR, and TCRdb's table has in-frame clones only and misses some. The table records about 41,000 clones, 90% of them present only once. The input for sequencing was CD8+ T cells from peripheral blood mononuclear cells, taken in the third trimester of pregnancy. The source of these receptors is a female donor with multiple sclerosis, enrolled in a pregnancy study.

This clone was recorded only once. V is TRBV11-2 and J is TRBJ2-7; TRBD1 matches at 10 bases. The germline gives CDR1 SGHAT, CDR2 FQNNGV. This CDR3 comprises 15 residues. V lost 3 bases to trimming and J lost 6 bases; unmatched junction nucleotides: 8. As DNA, the CDR3 is TGTGCCAGCAGCTTCGGACGGGACAGGGGATTCGAGCAGTACTTC. It yields the protein CASSFGRDRGFEQYF.

The chain uses TRBV25-1 and TRBJ2-5, with 7 nucleotides matching TRBD1. The CDR3 totals 13 residues. Germline assignment: CDR1 MGHDK and CDR2 SYGVNS. V gave up 2 bases and J gave up 7 bases; unmatched junction bases: 4. CDR3 nucleotide sequence: TGTGCCAGCAGTGAAGGACAGGCCGGGACCCAGTACTTC. The encoded protein is CASSEGQAGTQYF.

The V gene is TRBV2, the J gene TRBJ2-1, with a tentative D call TRBD1 (5 bases). V lost 4 bases and J 3 bases, leaving 7 bases between the germline ends. Germline values: CDR1 SNHLY, CDR2 FYNNEI. The CDR3 covers 13 residues. CDR3: CASSGQHYNEQFF. The CDR3 DNA is TGTGCCAGCAGTGGACAGCACTACAATGAGCAGTTCTTC. Variable domain in full (rest from reference TRBV2 and TRBJ2-1): EPEVTQTPSHQVTQMGQEVILRCVPISNHLYFYWYRQILGQKVEFLVSFYNNEISEKSEIFDDQFSVERPDGSNFTLKIRSTKLEDSAMYFCASSGQHYNEQFFGPGTRLTVL.

This clone was found a few times. The chain is built from TRBV6-1 and TRBJ2-7; 7 bases map to TRBD1. In germline, CDR1 is MNHNS, CDR2 SASEGT. The CDR3 consists of 15 residues. J was trimmed by 0 bases and V by 6 bases; bases with no gene match: 8. CDR3 in DNA: TGTGCCAGCAGGACTCCCGGGACAGCCTCCTACGAGCAGTACTTC. Amino acids: CASRTPGTASYEQYF.

The chain couples TRBV7-9 to TRBJ1-5; possibly TRBD1 for D (6 bases). Trimming pared 5 bases from V and 6 bases from J, leaving 14 bases between. Germline V gene data show CDR1 as SEHNR and CDR2 as FQNEAQ (reference sequence). The CDR3 has 14 residues. The CDR3 is CASSPQGRPQPQHF. CDR3 nucleotide sequence: TGTGCCAGCAGCCCCCAGGGGCGTCCTCAGCCCCAGCATTTT.

As regards this clone: A much larger clone differs by one base, so this may be a read error. The identical CDR3 is also encoded by other nucleotide sequences in the sample. The J gene is TRBJ2-3, the V gene TRBV7-3; D gene unclear. The V end was cut by 2 bases, the J end by 3 bases, with 12 bases between. The CDR3 contains 15 residues. Germline V gene lookup returns CDR1 SGHTA and CDR2 FQGTGA. The CDR3 DNA is TGTGCCAGCAGCTTATCGTCTTCAGATACAGATACGCAGTATTTT. Its protein is CASSLSSSDTDTQYF.

The chain carries TRBV6-6 and TRBJ2-7, with D perhaps TRBD2 (5 bases). CDR3 length: 11 residues. CDR1 MNHNY and CDR2 SVGAGI come from the germline V gene (reference sequence). The germline V and J ends were trimmed by 7 bases and 3 bases, with 7 bases remaining between them. CDR3 sequence: CASIGSYEQYF. The CDR3 DNA sequence: TGTGCCAGCATAGGGAGCTACGAGCAGTACTTC.

The chain links TRBV30 to TRBJ2-7; 8 bases match TRBD1. This CDR3 has 14 residues. CDR1 GTSNPN and CDR2 SVGIG come from the germline V gene (reference sequence). V lost 2 bases, J lost 5 bases, and 8 bases stayed unmatched. The CDR3 bases are TGTGCCTGGAGTATCGGACAGGGAATCGACGAGCAGTACTTC. Translating it yields CAWSIGQGIDEQYF.

The CDR3: CASSVEGGAETDTQYF. The CDR3 DNA follows: TGTGCCAGCAGCGTAGAAGGGGGGGCGGAAACAGATACGCAGTATTTT. This chain uses TRBV9 with TRBJ2-3; maybe TRBD2 (7 bases). The V and J ends lost 0 bases and 3 bases respectively, with 14 bases between them. The CDR3 covers 16 residues. The germline gives CDR1 SGDLS, CDR2 YYNGEE.

CDR3 region: CASSDRVLAKNIQYF. CDR3 DNA sequence: TGTGCCAGCAGTGACAGGGTACTAGCCAAAAACATTCAGTACTTC. The gene calls are TRBV2 and TRBJ2-4; perhaps TRBD1 as D (5 bases). The V gene lost 3 bases and the J gene lost 0 bases, with 9 bases spanning the gap. Germline V CDR1 and CDR2: SNHLY, FYNNEI. The CDR3 totals 15 residues. Drawing the rest from reference TRBV2 and TRBJ2-4, the complete variable domain is EPEVTQTPSHQVTQMGQEVILRCVPISNHLYFYWYRQILGQKVEFLVSFYNNEISEKSEIFDDQFSVERPDGSNFTLKIRSTKLEDSAMYFCASSDRVLAKNIQYFGAGTRLSVL.